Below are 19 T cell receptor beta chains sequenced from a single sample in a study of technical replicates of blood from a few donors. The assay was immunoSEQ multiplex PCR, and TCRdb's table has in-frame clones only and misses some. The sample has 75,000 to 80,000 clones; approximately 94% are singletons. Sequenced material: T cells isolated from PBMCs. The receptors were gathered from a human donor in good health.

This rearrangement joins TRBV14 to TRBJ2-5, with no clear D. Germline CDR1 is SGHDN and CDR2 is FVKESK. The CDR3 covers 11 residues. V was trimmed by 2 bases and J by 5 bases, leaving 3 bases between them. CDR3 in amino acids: CASSQQETQYF. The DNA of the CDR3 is TGTGCCAGCAGCCAACAGGAGACCCAGTACTTC.

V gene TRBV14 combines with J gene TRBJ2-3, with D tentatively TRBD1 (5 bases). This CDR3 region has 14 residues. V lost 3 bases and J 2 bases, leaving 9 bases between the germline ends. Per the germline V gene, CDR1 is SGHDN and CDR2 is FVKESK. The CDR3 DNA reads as TGTGCCAGCAGCCAGACAGTTTCCACAGATACGCAGTATTTT. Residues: CASSQTVSTDTQYF.

The CDR3 nucleotides are TGTGCCAGTAGTACGGAACAGGGAGAAAGCGGGGAGCTGTTTTTT. Translated, it gives CASSTEQGESGELFF. J is TRBJ2-2 and V is TRBV19; D is possibly TRBD1 (6 bases). The germline gives CDR1 LNHDA, CDR2 SQIVND (reference sequence). Trimming took 4 bases from V and 7 from J, leaving 16 bases between them. The CDR3 is 15 amino acids. The full variable domain, its missing parts supplied by reference TRBV19 and TRBJ2-2, is DGGITQSPKYLFRKEGQNVTLSCEQNLNHDAMYWYRQDPGQGLRLIYYSQIVNDFQKGDIAEGYSVSREKKESFPLTVTSAQKNPTAFYLCASSTEQGESGELFFGEGSRLTVL.

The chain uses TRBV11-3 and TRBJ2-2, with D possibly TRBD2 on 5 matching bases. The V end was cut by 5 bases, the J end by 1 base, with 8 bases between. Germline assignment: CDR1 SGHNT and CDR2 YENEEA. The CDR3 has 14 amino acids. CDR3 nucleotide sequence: TGTGCCAGCAGCCCCGGACTGAACACCGGGGAGCTGTTTTTT. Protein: CASSPGLNTGELFF.

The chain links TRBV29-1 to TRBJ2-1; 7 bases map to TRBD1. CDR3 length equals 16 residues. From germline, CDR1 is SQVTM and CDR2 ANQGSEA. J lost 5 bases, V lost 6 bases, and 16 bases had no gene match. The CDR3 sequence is CSVRGKGGLEDNEQFF. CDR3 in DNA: TGCAGCGTGAGGGGGAAAGGGGGCCTGGAGGACAATGAGCAGTTCTTC.

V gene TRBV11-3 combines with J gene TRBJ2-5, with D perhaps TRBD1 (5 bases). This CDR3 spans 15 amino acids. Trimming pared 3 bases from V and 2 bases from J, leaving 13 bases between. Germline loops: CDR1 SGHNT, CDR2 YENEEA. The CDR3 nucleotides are TGTGCCAGCAGCTTCGGTGCTAGGGGACAAGAGACCCAGTACTTC. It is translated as CASSFGARGQETQYF. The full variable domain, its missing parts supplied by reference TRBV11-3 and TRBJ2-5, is EAGVVQSPRYKIIEKKQPVAFWCNPISGHNTLYWYLQNLGQGPELLIRYENEEAVDDSQLPKDRFSAERLKGVDSTLKIQPAELGDSAVYLCASSFGARGQETQYFGPGTRLLVL.

The CDR3: CASSQTSGRPGDEQFF. CDR3 in DNA: TGCGCCAGCAGCCAGACTAGCGGGAGGCCCGGGGATGAGCAGTTCTTC. This chain uses TRBV4-1 with TRBJ2-1; 13 positions match TRBD2. The CDR3 is 16 residues long. Germline V gene data show CDR1 as MGHRA and CDR2 as YSYEKL. Trimming took 3 bases from V and 8 from J; bases not matched to a gene: 7.

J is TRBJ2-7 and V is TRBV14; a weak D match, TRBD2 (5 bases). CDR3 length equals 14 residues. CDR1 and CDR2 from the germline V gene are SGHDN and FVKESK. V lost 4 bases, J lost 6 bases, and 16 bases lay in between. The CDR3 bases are TGTGCCAGCAGCCGAGGGTCCCGCTTATCCGAGCAGTACTTC. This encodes CASSRGSRLSEQYF.

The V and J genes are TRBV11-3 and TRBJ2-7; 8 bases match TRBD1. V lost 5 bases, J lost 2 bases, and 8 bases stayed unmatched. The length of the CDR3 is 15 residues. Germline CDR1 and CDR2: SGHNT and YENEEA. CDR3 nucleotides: TGTGCCAGCAGCCCCAGACAGGGGAGAACCTACGAGCAGTACTTC. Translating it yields CASSPRQGRTYEQYF.

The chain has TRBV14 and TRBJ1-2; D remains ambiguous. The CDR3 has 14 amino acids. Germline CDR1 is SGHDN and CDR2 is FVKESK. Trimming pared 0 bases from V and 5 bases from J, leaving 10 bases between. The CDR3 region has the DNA TGTGCCAGCAGCCAAGATTTGGGCCTGTATGGCTACACCTTC. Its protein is CASSQDLGLYGYTF.

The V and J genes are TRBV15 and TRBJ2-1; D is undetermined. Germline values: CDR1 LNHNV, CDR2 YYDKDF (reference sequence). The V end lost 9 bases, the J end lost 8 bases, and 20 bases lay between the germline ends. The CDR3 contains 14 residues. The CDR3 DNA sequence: TGTGCCACAACAGCAGAGATAGGTTTCGATGAGCAGTTCTTC. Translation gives CATTAEIGFDEQFF.

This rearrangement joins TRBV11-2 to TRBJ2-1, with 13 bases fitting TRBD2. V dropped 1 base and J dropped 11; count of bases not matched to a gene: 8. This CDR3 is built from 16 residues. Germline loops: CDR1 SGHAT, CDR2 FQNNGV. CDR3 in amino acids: CASSLVGTSGTTKQFF. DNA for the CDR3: TGTGCCAGCAGCTTAGTTGGGACTAGCGGGACAACCAAGCAGTTCTTC.

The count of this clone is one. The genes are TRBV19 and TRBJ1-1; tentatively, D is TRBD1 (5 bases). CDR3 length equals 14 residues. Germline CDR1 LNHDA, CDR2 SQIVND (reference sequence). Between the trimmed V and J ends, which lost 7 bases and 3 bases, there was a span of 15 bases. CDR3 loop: CASIRRRDDTEAFF. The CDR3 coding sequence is TGTGCCAGTATCAGGAGGCGGGACGACACTGAAGCTTTCTTT.

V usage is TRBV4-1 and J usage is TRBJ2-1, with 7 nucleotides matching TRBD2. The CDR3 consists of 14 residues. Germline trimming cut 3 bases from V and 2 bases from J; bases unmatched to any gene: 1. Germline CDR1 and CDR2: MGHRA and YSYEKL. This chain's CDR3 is CASSQGTTYNEQFF. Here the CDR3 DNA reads TGCGCCAGCAGCCAGGGGACTACCTACAATGAGCAGTTCTTC.

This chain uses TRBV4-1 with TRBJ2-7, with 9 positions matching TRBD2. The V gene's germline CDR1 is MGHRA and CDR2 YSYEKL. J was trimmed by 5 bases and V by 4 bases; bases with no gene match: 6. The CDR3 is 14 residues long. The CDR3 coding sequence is TGCGCCAGCAGCCCGGGACTAGCTCTAAACGAGCAGTACTTC. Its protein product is CASSPGLALNEQYF.

The CDR3 nucleotides are TGTGCCAGCAGCGCGAGACAGGGAAGGAACACTGAAGCTTTCTTT. Residues: CASSARQGRNTEAFF. The V and J genes are TRBV9 and TRBJ1-1, with TRBD1 identical over 7 bases. Unmatched junction bases numbered 6, after V lost 3 bases and J lost 1 base. The CDR3 covers 15 residues. Germline CDR1 and CDR2: SGDLS and YYNGEE. Full variable domain (outside the CDR3, taken from reference TRBV9 and TRBJ1-1): DSGVTQTPKHLITATGQRVTLRCSPRSGDLSVYWYQQSLDQGLQFLIQYYNGEERAKGNILERFSAQQFPDLHSELNLSSLELGDSALYFCASSARQGRNTEAFFGQGTRLTVV.

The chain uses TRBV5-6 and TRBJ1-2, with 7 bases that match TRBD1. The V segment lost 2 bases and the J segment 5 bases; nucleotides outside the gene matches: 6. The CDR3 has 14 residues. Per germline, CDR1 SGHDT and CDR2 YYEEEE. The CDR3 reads CASSFGQVSYGYTF. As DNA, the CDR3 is TGTGCCAGCAGCTTTGGACAGGTTTCTTATGGCTACACCTTC.

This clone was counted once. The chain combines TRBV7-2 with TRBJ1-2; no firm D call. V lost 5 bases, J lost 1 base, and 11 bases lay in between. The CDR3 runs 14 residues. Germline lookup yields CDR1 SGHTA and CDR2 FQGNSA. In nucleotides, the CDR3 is TGTGCCAGCAGCCCCTCCACAGATAACTATGGCTACACCTTC. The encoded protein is CASSPSTDNYGYTF.

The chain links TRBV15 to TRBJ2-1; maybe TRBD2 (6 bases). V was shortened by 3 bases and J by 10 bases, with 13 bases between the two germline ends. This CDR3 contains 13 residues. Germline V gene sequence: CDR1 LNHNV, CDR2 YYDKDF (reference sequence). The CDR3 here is CATSRRGLLEQFF. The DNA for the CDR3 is TGTGCCACCAGCAGGCGGGGTTTATTAGAGCAGTTCTTC.